Listed below are T cell receptor beta chains from one sample, sequenced in a study of beta chain features in type 1 diabetes. The assay was immunoSEQ multiplex PCR, and TCRdb's table has in-frame clones only and misses some. The table has 200,000 to 300,000 clones, roughly 22% seen once; the top ten hold around 0.03%. The sequenced sample consisted of naive CD4+ T cells from blood. These receptors all come from a middle-aged woman with type 1 diabetes. Both conserved end residues are part of each CDR3. A D gene is named only where the DNA matches it firmly. Some rows have no size entry. The others give once, few or many, or a class for an expanded clone.

j_call clone_size d_call v_call cdr3_aa cdr3_nt
TRBJ2-5 - TRBD2 TRBV13 CASSYGLAGGYQETQYF TGTGCCAGCAGTTACGGACTAGCGGGAGGGTACCAAGAGACCCAGTACTTC
TRBJ2-7 - - TRBV2 CASSDPGAYEQYF TGTGCCAGCAGTGACCCGGGAGCTTACGAGCAGTACTTC
TRBJ1-1 - - TRBV29-1 CSGQMMNTEAFF TGCAGCGGACAGATGATGAACACTGAAGCTTTCTTT
TRBJ2-7 few TRBD2 TRBV10-3 CAISEFLNPGLGVYEQYF TGTGCCATCAGTGAGTTTCTTAACCCGGGACTAGGGGTTTACGAGCAGTACTTC
TRBJ1-1 - - TRBV5-1 CASSAGVEGTEAFF TGCGCCAGCAGCGCGGGGGTGGAGGGCACTGAAGCTTTCTTT
TRBJ1-5 few - TRBV4-3 CASSQNYMPASHQPQHF TGCGCCAGCAGCCAGAACTACATGCCGGCGTCCCATCAGCCCCAGCATTTT
TRBJ1-1 few TRBD1 TRBV28 CASSLQGAGTEAFF TGTGCCAGCAGTTTGCAGGGGGCGGGAACTGAAGCTTTCTTT
TRBJ2-4 - - TRBV7-2 CASSVRENIQYF TGTGCCAGCAGCGTCCGGGAAAACATTCAGTACTTC
TRBJ2-1 few TRBD2 TRBV28 CASSLAGRSEQFF TGTGCCAGCAGTCTGGCCGGGAGGAGTGAGCAGTTCTTC
TRBJ2-5 - TRBD1 TRBV23-1 CASSQSGQEQETQYF TGCGCCAGCAGTCAATCTGGACAGGAGCAAGAGACCCAGTACTTC
TRBJ2-1 - TRBD1 TRBV5-6 CASSRAGTGMELNEQFF TGTGCCAGCAGCCGGGCCGGGACAGGGATGGAGCTCAATGAGCAGTTCTTC
TRBJ2-3 few TRBD1 TRBV29-1 CSVRQGADTQYF TGCAGCGTTCGTCAGGGGGCAGATACGCAGTATTTT
TRBJ2-3 - - TRBV18 CASSPAGDTQYF TGTGCCAGCTCACCAGCGGGCGATACGCAGTATTTT
TRBJ2-2 few TRBD1 TRBV18 CASSPRQGDHGELFF TGTGCCAGCTCACCTCGACAGGGGGATCACGGGGAGCTGTTTTTT
TRBJ1-2 - - TRBV5-4 CASSWTENYGYTF TGTGCCAGCAGCTGGACAGAAAACTATGGCTACACCTTC
TRBJ2-4 - TRBD2 TRBV29-1 CSASRGASGAPRAKNIQYF TGCAGCGCTTCTCGGGGGGCTAGCGGGGCCCCGAGGGCCAAAAACATTCAGTACTTC
TRBJ1-2 - - TRBV11-1 CASSLRENYGYTF TGTGCCAGCAGCTTGAGGGAGAACTATGGCTACACCTTC
TRBJ1-2 few - TRBV15 CATSRGDRGRDHGYTF TGTGCCACCAGCAGAGGGGATAGGGGCAGAGACCATGGCTACACCTTC
TRBJ2-7 - TRBD1 TRBV6-5 CASSYRGQDLSYEQYF TGTGCCAGCAGTTACCGGGGACAGGACCTATCCTACGAGCAGTACTTC
TRBJ2-5 - - TRBV6-5 CASSPPGQERETQYF TGTGCCAGCAGTCCTCCGGGACAAGAAAGGGAGACCCAGTACTTC
TRBJ2-1 - - TRBV20-1 CSASPYNEQFF TGCAGTGCTAGTCCGTACAATGAGCAGTTCTTC
TRBJ2-5 few TRBD1 TRBV7-2 CASSFDRARETQYF TGTGCCAGCAGCTTCGACAGGGCGAGGGAGACCCAGTACTTC
TRBJ2-7 few TRBD2 TRBV2 CASSEWAGGEQYF TGTGCCAGCAGTGAATGGGCGGGAGGCGAGCAGTACTTC
TRBJ1-1 - TRBD1 TRBV5-1 CASSMTGETEAFF TGCGCCAGCAGCATGACAGGGGAAACTGAAGCTTTCTTT
TRBJ2-7 - TRBD2 TRBV7-2 CASSPRLAGGREQYF TGTGCCAGCAGCCCACGACTAGCGGGGGGGCGTGAGCAGTACTTC
TRBJ1-2 - - TRBV7-2 CASSLGSPAGGYTF TGTGCCAGCAGCTTAGGCTCCCCCGCGGGGGGCTACACCTTC
TRBJ2-5 - TRBD2 TRBV4-3 CASSQILAGRETQYF TGCGCCAGCAGCCAGATACTAGCGGGAAGGGAGACCCAGTACTTC
TRBJ2-1 few - TRBV16 CASSQGAGDRLQFF TGTGCCAGCAGCCAAGGGGCCGGCGACAGGTTACAGTTCTTC
TRBJ2-7 few - TRBV5-4 CASRLEGGEQYF TGTGCCAGCAGACTGGAGGGAGGCGAGCAGTACTTC
TRBJ2-5 few - TRBV15 CATSRDITGLETQYF TGTGCCACCAGCAGAGATATTACAGGGCTGGAGACCCAGTACTTC
TRBJ1-6 few TRBD1 TRBV25-1 CASSPGQGADTNSPLHF TGTGCCAGCAGTCCGGGACAGGGGGCCGACACGAATTCACCCCTCCACTTT
TRBJ1-2 - - TRBV28 CASSYNRVYGYTF TGTGCCAGCAGTTATAACAGGGTCTATGGCTACACCTTC
TRBJ1-4 - - TRBV9 CASSGSPNEKLFF TGTGCCAGCAGCGGCAGTCCTAATGAAAAACTGTTTTTT
TRBJ2-2 few TRBD2 TRBV18 CASSPLASGITGELFF TGTGCCAGCTCACCATTGGCTAGCGGAATCACCGGGGAGCTGTTTTTT
TRBJ1-1 few TRBD1 TRBV28 CASSLEQGRTEAFF TGTGCCAGCAGTTTGGAACAGGGGAGGACTGAAGCTTTCTTT
TRBJ1-5 - TRBD1 TRBV9 CASSVPPGQGRGCNQPQHF TGTGCCAGCAGCGTACCCCCTGGACAGGGGCGAGGTTGCAATCAGCCCCAGCATTTT
TRBJ2-7 - TRBD1 TRBV5-6 CASNPGQGAWEQYF TGTGCCAGCAACCCGGGACAGGGGGCATGGGAGCAGTACTTC
TRBJ1-5 once TRBD1 TRBV28 CASDLMTGRPTGPQHF TGTGCCAGCGATCTAATGACAGGGAGACCCACAGGGCCCCAGCATTTT
TRBJ1-1 few - TRBV7-2 CASSTDMNTEAFF TGTGCCAGCAGCACCGACATGAACACTGAAGCTTTCTTT
TRBJ2-5 few - TRBV28 CASSPVPETQYF TGTGCCAGCAGTCCCGTCCCAGAGACCCAGTACTTC
TRBJ1-2 few TRBD1 TRBV19 CASMETGTGNYGYTF TGTGCCAGTATGGAGACCGGGACAGGGAACTATGGCTACACCTTC
TRBJ1-2 once - TRBV30 CAWSLQGFNGYTF TGTGCCTGGAGTCTCCAGGGTTTCAATGGCTACACCTTC
TRBJ1-2 few - TRBV6-5 CASSYSRGSAGYTF TGTGCCAGCAGTTACTCCCGAGGGTCGGCTGGCTACACCTTC
TRBJ2-2 few TRBD2 TRBV9 CASSVSSGRWSTGELFF TGTGCCAGCAGCGTATCTAGCGGGAGATGGAGCACCGGGGAGCTGTTTTTT
TRBJ2-7 - - TRBV9 CASSVSGAFGEQYF TGTGCCAGCAGCGTAAGTGGTGCCTTCGGGGAGCAGTACTTC
TRBJ1-4 - - TRBV6-5 CASSLQLRGEKLFF TGTGCCAGCAGTTTACAGCTTCGGGGTGAAAAACTGTTTTTT
TRBJ2-1 - - TRBV7-3 CASSLGGGGGRNEQFF TGTGCCAGCAGCTTAGGCGGAGGCGGGGGCAGGAATGAGCAGTTCTTC
TRBJ1-2 few - TRBV19 CASSIGGTTNYGYTF TGTGCCAGTAGTATTGGGGGGACGACTAACTATGGCTACACCTTC
TRBJ2-2 - - TRBV4-3 CASSQMSYTGELFF TGCGCCAGCAGCCAAATGTCGTACACCGGGGAGCTGTTTTTT
TRBJ2-1 - - TRBV15 CATSRANSGSYNEQFF TGTGCCACCAGCAGAGCCAATAGCGGTTCCTACAATGAGCAGTTCTTC
TRBJ2-7 - - TRBV18 CASSSQGGTYEQYF TGTGCCAGCTCATCCCAGGGAGGCACCTACGAGCAGTACTTC
TRBJ2-5 few - TRBV5-4 CASSPWGSAETQYF TGTGCCAGCAGCCCCTGGGGTAGCGCAGAGACCCAGTACTTC
TRBJ2-7 few - TRBV30 CAWTTGHHSEQYF TGTGCCTGGACCACAGGGCACCACAGCGAGCAGTACTTC
TRBJ2-1 - - TRBV18 CASSPMQGMADEQFF TGTGCCAGCTCACCGATGCAGGGGATGGCGGATGAGCAGTTCTTC
TRBJ2-1 - - TRBV12-1 CASSSHQRVPYNEQFF TGTGCCAGCAGTTCCCATCAGAGGGTCCCCTACAATGAGCAGTTCTTC
TRBJ2-2 - - TRBV28 CASSLETANTGELFF TGTGCCAGCAGTTTAGAAACAGCGAACACCGGGGAGCTGTTTTTT
TRBJ1-1 - - TRBV6-4 CASSSSAGLEAFF TGTGCCAGCAGCAGCAGTGCGGGGCTTGAGGCTTTCTTT
TRBJ1-2 - - TRBV28 CASSPTNYGYTF TGTGCCAGCAGTCCGACAAACTATGGCTACACCTTC
TRBJ2-7 - - TRBV28 CASSLPSLGQRTYEQYF TGTGCCAGCAGTTTACCCTCCCTGGGCCAGCGGACCTACGAGCAGTACTTC
TRBJ2-1 - TRBD1 TRBV27 CASSEQGHEQFF TGTGCCAGCAGTGAACAGGGGCATGAGCAGTTCTTC